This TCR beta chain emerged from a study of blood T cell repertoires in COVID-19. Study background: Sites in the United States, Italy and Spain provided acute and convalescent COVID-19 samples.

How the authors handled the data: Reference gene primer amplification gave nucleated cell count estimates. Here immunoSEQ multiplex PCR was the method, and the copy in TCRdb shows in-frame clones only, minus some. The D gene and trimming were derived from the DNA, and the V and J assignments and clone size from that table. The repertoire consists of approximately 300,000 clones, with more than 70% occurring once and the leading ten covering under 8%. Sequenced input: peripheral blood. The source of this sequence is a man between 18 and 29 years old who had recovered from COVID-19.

In DNA form, the CDR3 reads TGTGCCAGCAGCCAAGACAGGGAGAACACTGAAGCTTTCTTT. This codes for CASSQDRENTEAFF. This chain joins TRBV4-2 and TRBJ1-1; possible D gene TRBD1, 5 bases. The CDR3 has 14 residues. V was shortened by 0 bases and J by 1 base, with 6 bases between the two germline ends. Germline CDR1 reads LGHNA; CDR2 reads YNFKEQ.